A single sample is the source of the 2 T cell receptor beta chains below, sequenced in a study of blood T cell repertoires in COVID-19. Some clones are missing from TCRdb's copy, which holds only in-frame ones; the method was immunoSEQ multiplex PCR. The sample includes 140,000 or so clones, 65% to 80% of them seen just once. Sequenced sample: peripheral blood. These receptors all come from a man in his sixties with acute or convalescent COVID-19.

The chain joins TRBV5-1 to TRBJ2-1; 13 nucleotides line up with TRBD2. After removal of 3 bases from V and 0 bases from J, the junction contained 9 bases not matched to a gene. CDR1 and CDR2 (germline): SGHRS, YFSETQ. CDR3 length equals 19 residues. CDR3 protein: CASSSLGTSGTHSYNEQFF. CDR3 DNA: TGCGCCAGCAGCTCGTTGGGGACTAGCGGGACCCACTCCTACAATGAGCAGTTCTTC.

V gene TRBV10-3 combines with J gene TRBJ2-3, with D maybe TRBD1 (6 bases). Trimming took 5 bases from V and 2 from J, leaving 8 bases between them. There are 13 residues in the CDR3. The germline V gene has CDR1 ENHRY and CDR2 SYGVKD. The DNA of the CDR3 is TGTGCCATCAGTCGGACAGACACAGATACGCAGTATTTT. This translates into CAISRTDTDTQYF.